Listed below are T cell receptor beta chains from one sample, sequenced in a study of blood T cell repertoires in COVID-19. Produced via immunoSEQ multiplex PCR; TCRdb's table is partial and in-frame only. Of just over 300,000 clones listed, approximately 83% are singletons. The sample taken for sequencing was PBMCs or T cells enriched from blood (not recorded which). The receptors were gathered from a man aged 30 to 39 who had recovered from COVID-19. CDR3s include the opening cysteine and the closing phenylalanine or tryptophan. A D gene is named only where the DNA matches it firmly. Where a row states a size, it is once, few, many or the class of an expanded clone; other rows omit it.

cdr3_aa: CASTWTGDNYGYTF
cdr3_nt: TGTGCCAGCACCTGGACAGGCGATAACTATGGCTACACCTTC
clone_size: .
d_call: TRBD1
v_call: TRBV6-5
j_call: TRBJ1-2

cdr3_aa: CSASGGLDTSPLHF
cdr3_nt: TGCAGTGCTAGTGGGGGGCTTGATACCTCACCCCTCCACTTT
clone_size: .
d_call: .
v_call: TRBV20-1
j_call: TRBJ1-6

cdr3_aa: CASSLADEGHEQYF
cdr3_nt: TGTGCCAGCAGCTTAGCGGACGAGGGCCACGAGCAGTACTTC
clone_size: .
d_call: .
v_call: TRBV7-6
j_call: TRBJ2-7

cdr3_aa: CASSLLAGDNEQFF
cdr3_nt: TGTGCCAGCAGCTTACTAGCGGGGGACAATGAGCAGTTCTTC
clone_size: .
d_call: TRBD2
v_call: TRBV11-2
j_call: TRBJ2-1

cdr3_aa: CATSMDRGPYNEQFF
cdr3_nt: TGTGCCACCAGCATGGACAGGGGGCCATACAATGAGCAGTTCTTC
clone_size: .
d_call: TRBD1
v_call: TRBV15
j_call: TRBJ2-1

cdr3_aa: CASRGQSNHYGYTF
cdr3_nt: TGTGCCAGCAGGGGACAGAGCAATCACTATGGCTACACCTTC
clone_size: .
d_call: TRBD1
v_call: TRBV6-6
j_call: TRBJ1-2

cdr3_aa: CSASRDIKNQPQHF
cdr3_nt: TGCAGTGCTAGTCGGGACATTAAAAATCAGCCCCAGCATTTT
clone_size: .
d_call: .
v_call: TRBV20-1
j_call: TRBJ1-5

cdr3_aa: CASSAGQSDYGYTF
cdr3_nt: TGTGCCAGCAGCGCCGGACAGTCGGATTATGGCTACACCTTC
clone_size: .
d_call: .
v_call: TRBV9
j_call: TRBJ1-2

cdr3_aa: CASREANNSPLHF
cdr3_nt: TGTGCCAGCCGAGAGGCTAATAATTCACCCCTCCACTTT
clone_size: .
d_call: .
v_call: TRBV19
j_call: TRBJ1-6

cdr3_aa: CASSFFPGLAGDYTGELFF
cdr3_nt: TGTGCCAGTAGTTTCTTCCCCGGACTAGCGGGGGATTACACCGGGGAGCTGTTTTTT
clone_size: .
d_call: TRBD2
v_call: TRBV19
j_call: TRBJ2-2

cdr3_aa: CSVEGRREYNEQFF
cdr3_nt: TGCAGCGTTGAAGGGAGGCGAGAATACAATGAGCAGTTCTTC
clone_size: .
d_call: .
v_call: TRBV29-1
j_call: TRBJ2-1

cdr3_aa: CSVVRRQNTEAFF
cdr3_nt: TGCAGCGTTGTAAGGCGGCAGAACACTGAAGCTTTCTTT
clone_size: .
d_call: .
v_call: TRBV29-1
j_call: TRBJ1-1

cdr3_aa: CASSLFKRESYEQYF
cdr3_nt: TGTGCCAGCAGCTTGTTTAAGAGGGAGTCCTACGAGCAGTACTTC
clone_size: .
d_call: .
v_call: TRBV5-6
j_call: TRBJ2-7

cdr3_aa: CASSLTAIGTENEQFF
cdr3_nt: TGTGCCAGCAGCTTAACCGCGATTGGGACAGAGAATGAGCAGTTCTTC
clone_size: few
d_call: TRBD1
v_call: TRBV7-9
j_call: TRBJ2-1

cdr3_aa: CASSYQPTWQGTGNTIYF
cdr3_nt: TGTGCCAGCAGTTACCAACCCACGTGGCAGGGGACTGGAAACACCATATATTTT
clone_size: few
d_call: .
v_call: TRBV6-2/TRBV6-3
j_call: TRBJ1-3

cdr3_aa: CASSSILTGGNSPLHF
cdr3_nt: TGTGCCAGCAGCTCTATCCTTACAGGGGGGAATTCACCCCTCCACTTT
clone_size: .
d_call: TRBD1
v_call: TRBV3-1/TRBV3-2
j_call: TRBJ1-6

cdr3_aa: CASSSYSIGASSGANVLTF
cdr3_nt: TGTGCCAGCAGCTCCTACTCAATAGGGGCCAGCTCTGGGGCCAACGTCCTGACTTTC
clone_size: .
d_call: .
v_call: TRBV7-3
j_call: TRBJ2-6

cdr3_aa: CASSGKEGSGNTIYF
cdr3_nt: TGTGCCAGCAGCGGGAAAGAAGGGAGCGGAAACACCATATATTTT
clone_size: .
d_call: .
v_call: TRBV2
j_call: TRBJ1-3

cdr3_aa: CASSPLQDSNTGELFF
cdr3_nt: TGTGCCAGCTCACCACTCCAGGACAGTAACACCGGGGAGCTGTTTTTT
clone_size: .
d_call: .
v_call: TRBV18
j_call: TRBJ2-2

cdr3_aa: CASSTTNDNEQFF
cdr3_nt: TGTGCCAGCAGTACAACTAACGACAATGAGCAGTTCTTC
clone_size: .
d_call: .
v_call: TRBV6-5
j_call: TRBJ2-1

cdr3_aa: CASSSRGTALNQPQHF
cdr3_nt: TGTGCCAGCAGTTCGCGCGGGACAGCACTCAATCAGCCCCAGCATTTT
clone_size: .
d_call: TRBD1
v_call: TRBV27
j_call: TRBJ1-5

cdr3_aa: CASSTTGGGNQPQHF
cdr3_nt: TGTGCCAGCTCAACGACAGGGGGTGGCAATCAGCCCCAGCATTTT
clone_size: few
d_call: TRBD1
v_call: TRBV18
j_call: TRBJ1-5

cdr3_aa: CASSQLRTRGEQETQYF
cdr3_nt: TGTGCCAGCAGCCAACTTCGGACTAGGGGGGAACAAGAGACCCAGTACTTC
clone_size: .
d_call: .
v_call: TRBV3-1/TRBV3-2
j_call: TRBJ2-5

cdr3_aa: CASSLDGYGYTF
cdr3_nt: TGTGCCAGCAGCTTGGACGGGTACGGCTACACCTTC
clone_size: .
d_call: .
v_call: TRBV5-4
j_call: TRBJ1-2

cdr3_aa: CAILGGAVTTGELFF
cdr3_nt: TGTGCCATCCTTGGGGGGGCGGTGACCACCGGGGAGCTGTTTTTT
clone_size: .
d_call: .
v_call: TRBV10-3
j_call: TRBJ2-2

cdr3_aa: CASSFSFPSSNTEAFF
cdr3_nt: TGCGCCAGCAGCTTCAGTTTTCCATCGTCGAACACTGAAGCTTTCTTT
clone_size: .
d_call: .
v_call: TRBV5-1
j_call: TRBJ1-1

cdr3_aa: CAWSVAAGKGGYTF
cdr3_nt: TGTGCCTGGAGTGTAGCGGCAGGAAAAGGGGGCTACACCTTC
clone_size: .
d_call: .
v_call: TRBV30
j_call: TRBJ1-2

cdr3_aa: CASSLEGDRETQYF
cdr3_nt: TGTGCCAGCAGCTTGGAGGGGGACAGGGAGACCCAGTACTTC
clone_size: .
d_call: TRBD1
v_call: TRBV5-4
j_call: TRBJ2-5

cdr3_aa: CATLAVADKYNEQFF
cdr3_nt: TGTGCCACACTCGCGGTAGCGGACAAATACAATGAGCAGTTCTTC
clone_size: .
d_call: .
v_call: TRBV21-1
j_call: TRBJ2-1

cdr3_aa: CASSMRDSSTGELFF
cdr3_nt: TGTGCCAGCAGCATGAGGGACTCCTCCACCGGGGAGCTGTTTTTT
clone_size: few
d_call: .
v_call: TRBV2
j_call: TRBJ2-2

cdr3_aa: CAWRGLRVDNEQFF
cdr3_nt: TGTGCCTGGAGGGGACTTAGAGTTGACAATGAGCAGTTCTTC
clone_size: .
d_call: .
v_call: TRBV30
j_call: TRBJ2-1

cdr3_aa: CASSQDGDSANEQFF
cdr3_nt: TGTGCCAGCAGCCAAGATGGGGACTCCGCCAATGAGCAGTTCTTC
clone_size: .
d_call: .
v_call: TRBV3-1/TRBV3-2
j_call: TRBJ2-1

cdr3_aa: CASSSEGDEQYF
cdr3_nt: TGTGCCAGCAGCTCAGAAGGGGACGAGCAGTACTTC
clone_size: once
d_call: .
v_call: TRBV7-9
j_call: TRBJ2-7

cdr3_aa: CAWSVDSRSGNTIYF
cdr3_nt: TGTGCCTGGAGTGTCGACAGTAGGAGTGGAAACACCATATATTTT
clone_size: .
d_call: .
v_call: TRBV30
j_call: TRBJ1-3

cdr3_aa: CASSPADRLPIYGYTF
cdr3_nt: TGTGCCAGCAGCCCGGCCGACAGGCTGCCCATCTATGGCTACACCTTC
clone_size: few
d_call: .
v_call: TRBV11-2
j_call: TRBJ1-2

cdr3_aa: CASSATGSGYTF
cdr3_nt: TGTGCCAGCAGTGCTACGGGGAGTGGCTACACCTTC
clone_size: .
d_call: .
v_call: TRBV6-4
j_call: TRBJ1-2

cdr3_aa: CASRQATGELFF
cdr3_nt: TGTGCCAGCAGGCAAGCTACCGGGGAGCTGTTTTTT
clone_size: once
d_call: .
v_call: TRBV9
j_call: TRBJ2-2